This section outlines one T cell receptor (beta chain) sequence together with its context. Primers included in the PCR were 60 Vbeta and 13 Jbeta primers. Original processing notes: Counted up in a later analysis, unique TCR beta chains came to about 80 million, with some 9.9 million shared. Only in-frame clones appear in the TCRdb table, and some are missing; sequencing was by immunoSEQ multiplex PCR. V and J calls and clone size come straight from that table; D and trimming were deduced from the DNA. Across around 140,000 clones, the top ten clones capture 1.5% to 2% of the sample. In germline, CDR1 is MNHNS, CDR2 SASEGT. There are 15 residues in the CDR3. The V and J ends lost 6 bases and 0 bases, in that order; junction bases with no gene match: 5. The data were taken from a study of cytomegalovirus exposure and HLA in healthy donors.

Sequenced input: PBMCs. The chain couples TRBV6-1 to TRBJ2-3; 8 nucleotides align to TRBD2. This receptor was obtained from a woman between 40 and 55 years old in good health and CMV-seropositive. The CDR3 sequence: CASSPLAGSTDTQYF. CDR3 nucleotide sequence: TGTGCCAGCAGCCCTCTAGCGGGTAGCACAGATACGCAGTATTTT.